This T cell receptor beta chain was observed in a study of OX40 agonist ivuxolimab in advanced cancers. On this clone itself: The antigen remains unidentified.

Study results and caveats: Individuals who were partial responders at 0.1-3.0 mg/kg had clonal expansion that ranked among the lowest.

Assay: immunoSEQ multiplex PCR; the TCRdb copy retains only in-frame clones and omits some. The table lists 65,000 to 90,000 clones, around nine tenths of them singletons, with less than 0.85% in the top ten. CDR1 and CDR2 from the germline V gene are SEHNR and FQNEAQ (reference sequence). With 5 bases removed from V and 1 base from J, the gap between germline ends came to 15 bases. The CDR3 runs 16 residues. The sample in question was CD4+ or CD8+ T cells sorted from blood, obtained in a trial of the OX40 agonist ivuxolimab. The clonotype originates from an adult with an advanced solid tumor such as melanoma, head and neck, liver or kidney cancer. This chain uses TRBV7-9 with TRBJ1-5; D perhaps matches TRBD1 (6 bases). The CDR3 protein is CASSKGGDRSNQPQHF. In DNA form, the CDR3 reads TGTGCCAGCAGCAAGGGGGGGGATCGGAGCAATCAGCCCCAGCATTTT. Looking up the rest from reference TRBV7-9 and TRBJ1-5 gives the full variable domain: DTGVSQNPRHKITKRGQNVTFRCDPISEHNRLYWYRQTLGQGPEFLTYFQNEAQLEKSRLLSDRFSAERPKGSFSTLEIQRTEQGDSAMYLCASSKGGDRSNQPQHFGDGTRLSIL.